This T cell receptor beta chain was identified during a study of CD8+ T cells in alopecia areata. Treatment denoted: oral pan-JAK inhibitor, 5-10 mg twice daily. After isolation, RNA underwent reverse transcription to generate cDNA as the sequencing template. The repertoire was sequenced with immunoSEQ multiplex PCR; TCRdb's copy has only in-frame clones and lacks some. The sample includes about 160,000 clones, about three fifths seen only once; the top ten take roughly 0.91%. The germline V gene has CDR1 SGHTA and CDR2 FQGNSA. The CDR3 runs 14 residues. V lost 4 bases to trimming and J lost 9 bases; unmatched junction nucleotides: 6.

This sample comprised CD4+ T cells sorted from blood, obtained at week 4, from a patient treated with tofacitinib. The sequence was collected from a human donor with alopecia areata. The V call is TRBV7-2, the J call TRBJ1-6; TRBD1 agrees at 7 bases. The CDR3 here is CASSSDRAGSPLHF. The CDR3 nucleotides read TGTGCCAGCAGCTCCGACAGGGCGGGTTCACCCCTCCACTTT.